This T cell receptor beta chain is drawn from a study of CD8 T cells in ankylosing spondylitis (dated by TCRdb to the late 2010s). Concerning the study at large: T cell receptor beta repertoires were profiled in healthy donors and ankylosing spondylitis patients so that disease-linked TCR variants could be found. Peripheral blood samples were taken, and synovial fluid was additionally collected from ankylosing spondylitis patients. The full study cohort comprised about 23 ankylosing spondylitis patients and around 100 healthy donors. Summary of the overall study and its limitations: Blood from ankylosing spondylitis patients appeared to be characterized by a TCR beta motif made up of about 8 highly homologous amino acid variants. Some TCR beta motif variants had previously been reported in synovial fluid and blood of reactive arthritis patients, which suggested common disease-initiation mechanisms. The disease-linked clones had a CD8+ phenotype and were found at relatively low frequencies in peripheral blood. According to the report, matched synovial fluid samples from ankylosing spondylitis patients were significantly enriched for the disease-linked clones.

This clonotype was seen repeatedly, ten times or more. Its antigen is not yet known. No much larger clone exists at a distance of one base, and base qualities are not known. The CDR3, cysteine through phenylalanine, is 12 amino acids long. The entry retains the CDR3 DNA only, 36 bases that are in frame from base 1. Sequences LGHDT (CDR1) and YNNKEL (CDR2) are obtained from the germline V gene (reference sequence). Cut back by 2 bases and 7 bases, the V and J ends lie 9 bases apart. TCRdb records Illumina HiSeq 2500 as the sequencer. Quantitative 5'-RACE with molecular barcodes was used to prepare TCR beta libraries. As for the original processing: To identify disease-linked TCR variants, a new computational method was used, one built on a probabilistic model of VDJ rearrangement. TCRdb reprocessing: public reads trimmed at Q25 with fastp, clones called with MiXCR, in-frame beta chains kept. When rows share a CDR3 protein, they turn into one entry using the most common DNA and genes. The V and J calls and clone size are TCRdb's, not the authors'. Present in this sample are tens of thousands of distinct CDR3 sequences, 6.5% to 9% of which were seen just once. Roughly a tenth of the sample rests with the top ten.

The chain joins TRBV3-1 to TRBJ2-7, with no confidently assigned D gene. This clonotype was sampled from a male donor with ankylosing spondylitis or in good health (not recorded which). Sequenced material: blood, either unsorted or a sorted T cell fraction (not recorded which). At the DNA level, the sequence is TGTGCCAGCAGCCAAACGATCCGGGAGCAGTACTTC. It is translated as CASSQTIREQYF.